This is a list of T cell receptor beta chains from one sample in a study of Tregs in tolerant kidney transplant recipients. The repertoire was sequenced with immunoSEQ multiplex PCR; TCRdb's copy has only in-frame clones and lacks some. The repertoire has tens of thousands of clones, more than 85% of them found once; the top ten carry 0.46%. The sequencing here drew on CD4+ T cells from blood, taken before the transplant. These TCRs come from a human donor who received a combined kidney and bone marrow transplant. Each CDR3 is given with its conserved first and last residue. D genes are given only for firm matches. A row's size may be missing; if present it is once, few, many or a size class.

j_call v_call clone_size d_call cdr3_aa cdr3_nt
TRBJ1-3 TRBV5-4 few TRBD1 CASSSLSGTDSSGNTIYF TGTGCCAGCAGCTCACTTTCCGGGACAGACAGCTCTGGAAACACCATATATTTT
TRBJ2-1 TRBV5-4 . TRBD2 CASSSRVSGGYNEQFF TGTGCCAGCAGTTCTCGGGTTAGCGGGGGGTACAATGAGCAGTTCTTC
TRBJ1-1 TRBV5-1 . . CASSSGNTEAFF TGCGCCAGCAGCTCCGGGAACACTGAAGCTTTCTTT
TRBJ1-2 TRBV29-1 . . CSVEDIGQTNYGYTF TGCAGCGTTGAAGACATCGGACAGACAAACTATGGCTACACCTTC
TRBJ2-5 TRBV14 . . CARHTETQYF TGTGCCAGACACACGGAGACCCAGTACTTC
TRBJ2-7 TRBV5-1 once TRBD1 CASSSTGGSYEQYF TGCGCCAGCAGCTCCACAGGGGGCAGCTACGAGCAGTACTTC
TRBJ2-5 TRBV5-1 . . CASSLVAGEETQYF TGCGCCAGCAGCTTGGTTGCTGGAGAAGAGACCCAGTACTTC
TRBJ2-7 TRBV5-6 . TRBD2 CASSFLSGRGYEQYF TGTGCCAGCAGCTTCCTTAGCGGGAGAGGCTACGAGCAGTACTTC
TRBJ2-7 TRBV6-1 . TRBD1 CASGQGASEQYF TGTGCCAGCGGACAGGGGGCGTCCGAGCAGTACTTC
TRBJ1-2 TRBV6-6 . . CASSLQGPGYTF TGTGCCAGCAGTTTACAGGGTCCTGGCTACACCTTC
TRBJ2-7 TRBV4-2 . . CASSQVKLAYEQYF TGTGCCAGCAGCCAAGTTAAGCTAGCCTACGAGCAGTACTTC
TRBJ1-1 TRBV2 . . CASSEWYRDRTEAFF TGTGCCAGCAGTGAATGGTACAGGGATAGGACTGAAGCTTTCTTT
TRBJ1-1 TRBV7-9 . TRBD1 CASRTGGTEAFF TGTGCCAGCCGGACAGGGGGCACTGAAGCTTTCTTT
TRBJ2-2 TRBV6-5 . . CASNKGAGELFF TGTGCCAGCAATAAAGGGGCCGGGGAGCTGTTTTTT
TRBJ1-3 TRBV9 . . CASSVAAGFGNTIYF TGTGCCAGCAGCGTAGCTGCAGGGTTTGGAAACACCATATATTTT
TRBJ2-1 TRBV15 . . CATKKQGNSYNEQFF TGTGCCACGAAGAAACAGGGAAACTCCTACAATGAGCAGTTCTTC
TRBJ1-6 TRBV9 . . CASSVGSSYNSPLHF TGTGCCAGCAGCGTCGGGAGCTCCTATAATTCACCCCTCCACTTT
TRBJ2-1 TRBV19 . TRBD2 CASSMWGGSYNEQFF TGTGCCAGTAGTATGTGGGGGGGTTCCTACAATGAGCAGTTCTTC
TRBJ2-5 TRBV19 . TRBD1 CASSIMGQSETQYF TGTGCCAGTAGCATAATGGGACAGTCGGAGACCCAGTACTTC
TRBJ1-3 TRBV5-4 . . CASSFENTIYF TGTGCCAGCAGCTTCGAGAACACCATATATTTT
TRBJ1-2 TRBV7-9 . . CASSFPTSSYGYTF TGTGCCAGCAGCTTCCCGACTTCGTCCTATGGCTACACCTTC
TRBJ2-5 TRBV29-1 . TRBD2 CSAGEGGYQETQYF TGCAGCGCCGGGGAGGGCGGATACCAAGAGACCCAGTACTTC
TRBJ2-5 TRBV7-2 . . CASSLGWEEETQYF TGTGCCAGCAGCTTAGGTTGGGAGGAGGAGACCCAGTACTTC
TRBJ1-6 TRBV5-4 once . CASSLQGYNSPLHF TGTGCCAGCAGCTTGCAGGGCTATAATTCACCCCTCCACTTT
TRBJ1-1 TRBV28 . . CASMGGYTEAFF TGTGCCAGCATGGGGGGGTACACTGAAGCTTTCTTT
TRBJ1-2 TRBV7-2 . TRBD1 CASSTRTGSNYGYTF TGTGCCAGCAGCACCAGGACAGGGAGTAACTATGGCTACACCTTC
TRBJ1-1 TRBV12-5 . TRBD1 CASGQGGTEAFF TGTGCTAGTGGGCAGGGGGGCACTGAAGCTTTCTTT
TRBJ1-5 TRBV30 . . CAWSGMVNQPQHF TGTGCCTGGAGCGGTATGGTAAATCAGCCCCAGCATTTT
TRBJ1-5 TRBV2 . . CASRYRVSNQPQHF TGTGCCAGCAGGTACAGGGTTAGCAATCAGCCCCAGCATTTT
TRBJ2-7 TRBV10-3 . . CAISEAGQTAYEQYF TGTGCCATCAGTGAAGCTGGACAGACGGCCTACGAGCAGTACTTC
TRBJ1-1 TRBV7-3 . . CASSPRPGQNTEAFF TGTGCCAGCAGCCCAAGGCCGGGACAGAACACTGAAGCTTTCTTT
TRBJ1-4 TRBV5-4 . . CASSLAGGVGEKLFF TGTGCCAGCAGCTTGGCGGGAGGGGTGGGTGAAAAACTGTTTTTT
TRBJ2-7 TRBV7-2 . . CASSLLFGPRRGEQYF TGTGCCAGCAGCTTACTTTTCGGGCCACGCCGGGGCGAGCAGTACTTC
TRBJ2-3 TRBV6-1 . TRBD2 CASSEVAGVGDTQYF TGTGCCAGCAGTGAGGTAGCGGGAGTTGGAGATACGCAGTATTTT
TRBJ2-2 TRBV19 . TRBD1 CATSGTVNTGELFF TGTGCCACTTCCGGGACAGTTAACACCGGGGAGCTGTTTTTT
TRBJ1-1 TRBV28 . TRBD1 CASSRGQANTEAFF TGTGCCAGCAGCCGCGGACAGGCTAACACTGAAGCTTTCTTT
TRBJ2-5 TRBV7-2 . TRBD2 CASSLVAGGPVTQYF TGTGCCAGCAGCTTAGTAGCGGGGGGGCCCGTGACCCAGTACTTC
TRBJ1-5 TRBV19 . TRBD1 CASSRDRGTQPQHF TGTGCCAGTAGTAGGGACAGGGGGACTCAGCCCCAGCATTTT